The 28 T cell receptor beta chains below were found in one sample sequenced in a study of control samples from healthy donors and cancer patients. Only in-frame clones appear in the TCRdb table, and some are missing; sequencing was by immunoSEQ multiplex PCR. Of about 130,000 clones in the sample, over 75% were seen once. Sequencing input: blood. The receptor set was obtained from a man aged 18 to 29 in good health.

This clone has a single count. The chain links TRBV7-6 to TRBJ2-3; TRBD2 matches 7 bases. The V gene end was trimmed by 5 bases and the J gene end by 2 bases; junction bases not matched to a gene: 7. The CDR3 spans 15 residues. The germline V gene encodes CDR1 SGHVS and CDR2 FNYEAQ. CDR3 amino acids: CASSLPSGTTDTQYF. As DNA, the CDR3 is TGTGCCAGCAGCCTCCCTAGCGGAACCACAGATACGCAGTATTTT.

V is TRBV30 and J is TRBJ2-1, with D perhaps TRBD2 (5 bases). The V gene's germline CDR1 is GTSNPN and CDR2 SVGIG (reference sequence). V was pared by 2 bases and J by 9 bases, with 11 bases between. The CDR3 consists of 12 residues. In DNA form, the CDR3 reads TGTGCCTGGAGTCCGAGGGAAACTGAGCAGTTCTTC. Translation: CAWSPRETEQFF.

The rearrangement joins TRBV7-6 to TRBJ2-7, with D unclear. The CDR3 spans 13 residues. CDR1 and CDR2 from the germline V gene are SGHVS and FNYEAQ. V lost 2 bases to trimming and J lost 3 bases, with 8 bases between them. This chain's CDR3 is CASSLTEYYEQYF. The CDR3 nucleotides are TGTGCCAGCAGCTTAACAGAGTACTACGAGCAGTACTTC.

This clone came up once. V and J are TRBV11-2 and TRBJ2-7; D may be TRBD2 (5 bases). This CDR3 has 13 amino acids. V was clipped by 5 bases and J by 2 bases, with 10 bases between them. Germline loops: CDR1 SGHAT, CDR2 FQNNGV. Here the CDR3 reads CASSIGNAYEQYV. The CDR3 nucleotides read TGTGCCAGCAGCATCGGGAATGCCTACGAGCAGTACGTC.

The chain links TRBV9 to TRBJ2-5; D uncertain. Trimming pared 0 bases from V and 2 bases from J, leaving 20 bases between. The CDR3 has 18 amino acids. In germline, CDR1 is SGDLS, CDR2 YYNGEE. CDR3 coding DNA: TGTGCCAGCAGCGTAGCGATAGGTGGTACCAGTTATCAAGAGACCCAGTACTTC. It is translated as CASSVAIGGTSYQETQYF.

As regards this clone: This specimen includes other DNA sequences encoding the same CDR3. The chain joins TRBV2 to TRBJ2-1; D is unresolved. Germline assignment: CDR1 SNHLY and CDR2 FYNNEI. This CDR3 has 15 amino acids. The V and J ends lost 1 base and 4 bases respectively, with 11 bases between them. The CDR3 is CASSEGRSSYNEQFF. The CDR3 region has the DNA TGTGCCAGCAGTGAAGGCAGGTCATCGTACAATGAGCAGTTCTTC.

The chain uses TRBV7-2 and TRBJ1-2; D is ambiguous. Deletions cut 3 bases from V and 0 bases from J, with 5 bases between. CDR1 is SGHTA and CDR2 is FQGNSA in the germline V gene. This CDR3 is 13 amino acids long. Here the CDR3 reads CASSFGPNYGYTF. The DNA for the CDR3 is TGTGCCAGCAGCTTCGGGCCTAACTATGGCTACACCTTC.

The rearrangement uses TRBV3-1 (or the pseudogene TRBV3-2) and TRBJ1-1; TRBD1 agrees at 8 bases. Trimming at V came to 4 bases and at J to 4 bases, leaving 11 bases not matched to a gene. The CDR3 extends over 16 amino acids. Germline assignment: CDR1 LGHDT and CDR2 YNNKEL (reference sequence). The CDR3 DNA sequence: TGTGCCAGCAGCCGAAGCAGAGACAGGGGCCTCACTGAAGCTTTCTTT. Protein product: CASSRSRDRGLTEAFF.

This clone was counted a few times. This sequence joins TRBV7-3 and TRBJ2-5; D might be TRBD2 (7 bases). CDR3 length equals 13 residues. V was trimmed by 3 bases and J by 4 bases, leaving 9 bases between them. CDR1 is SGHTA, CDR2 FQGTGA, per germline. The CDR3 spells CASSFGGAETQYF. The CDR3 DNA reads TGTGCCAGCAGCTTTGGGGGGGCAGAGACCCAGTACTTC.

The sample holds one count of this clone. CDR3 protein: CASRKYSNQPQHF. CDR3 DNA: TGTGCCAGCAGAAAGTATAGCAATCAGCCCCAGCATTTT. The genes are TRBV28 and TRBJ1-5; D is uncertain. Germline values: CDR1 MDHEN, CDR2 SYDVKM. CDR3 length: 13 amino acids. The V and J ends lost 6 bases and 0 bases respectively, with 6 bases between them.

In DNA, the CDR3 is TGTGCCAGCAGCTTGGGTCCGGATGAGCAGTTCTTC. Its protein is CASSLGPDEQFF. The V and J genes are TRBV5-6 and TRBJ2-1; D gene ambiguous. Germline V gene lookup returns CDR1 SGHDT and CDR2 YYEEEE. Trimming shortened V by 0 bases and J by 8 bases, and 6 bases separated the two germline ends. This CDR3 is built from 12 residues.

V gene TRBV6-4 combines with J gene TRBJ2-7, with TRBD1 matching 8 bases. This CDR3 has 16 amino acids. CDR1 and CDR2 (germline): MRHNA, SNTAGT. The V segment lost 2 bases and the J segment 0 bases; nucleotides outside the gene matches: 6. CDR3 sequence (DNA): TGTGCCAGCAGTGACCAAGACAGGGGAAGCTCCTACGAGCAGTACGTC. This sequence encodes CASSDQDRGSSYEQYV.

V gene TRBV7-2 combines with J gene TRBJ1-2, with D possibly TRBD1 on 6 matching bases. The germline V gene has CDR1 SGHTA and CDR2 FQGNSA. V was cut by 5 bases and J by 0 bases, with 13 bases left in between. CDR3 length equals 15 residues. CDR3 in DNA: TGTGCCAGCAGCCCGCTAGACAGGCCTAACTATGGCTACACCTTC. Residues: CASSPLDRPNYGYTF. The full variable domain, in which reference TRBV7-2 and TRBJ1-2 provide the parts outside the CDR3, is GAGVSQSPSNKVTEKGKDVELRCDPISGHTALYWYRQSLGQGLEFLIYFQGNSAPDKSGLPSDRFSAERTGGSVSTLTIQRTQQEDSAVYLCASSPLDRPNYGYTFGSGTRLTVV.

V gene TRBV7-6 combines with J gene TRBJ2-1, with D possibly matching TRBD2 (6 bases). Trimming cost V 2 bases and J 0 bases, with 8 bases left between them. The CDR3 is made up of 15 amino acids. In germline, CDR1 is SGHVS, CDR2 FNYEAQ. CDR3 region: CASSLYGGSYNEQFF. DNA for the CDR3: TGTGCCAGCAGCTTATACGGGGGCTCCTACAATGAGCAGTTCTTC.

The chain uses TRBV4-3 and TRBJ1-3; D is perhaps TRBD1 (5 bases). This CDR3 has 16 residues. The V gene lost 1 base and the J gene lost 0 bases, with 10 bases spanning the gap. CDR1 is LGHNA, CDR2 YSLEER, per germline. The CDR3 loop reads CASSQGGGYSGNTIYF. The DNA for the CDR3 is TGCGCCAGCAGCCAAGGGGGGGGTTACTCTGGAAACACCATATATTTT.

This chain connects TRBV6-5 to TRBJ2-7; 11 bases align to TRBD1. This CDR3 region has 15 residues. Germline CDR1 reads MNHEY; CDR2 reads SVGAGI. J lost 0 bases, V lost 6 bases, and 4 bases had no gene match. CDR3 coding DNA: TGTGCCAGCAGCCGAGGACAGGGGGCCTCCTACGAGCAGTACTTC. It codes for CASSRGQGASYEQYF.

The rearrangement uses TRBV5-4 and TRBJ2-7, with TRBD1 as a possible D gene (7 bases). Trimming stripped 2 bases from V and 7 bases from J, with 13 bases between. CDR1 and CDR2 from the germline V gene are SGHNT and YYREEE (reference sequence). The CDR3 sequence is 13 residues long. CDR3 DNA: TGTGCCAGCAGCTTACAGGGGACTGGGGAGCAGTACTTC. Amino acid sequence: CASSLQGTGEQYF.

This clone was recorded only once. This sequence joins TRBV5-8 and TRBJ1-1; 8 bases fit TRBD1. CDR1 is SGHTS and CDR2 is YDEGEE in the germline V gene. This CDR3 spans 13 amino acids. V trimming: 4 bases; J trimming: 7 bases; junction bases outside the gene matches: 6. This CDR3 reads CASSGWTGFEAFF. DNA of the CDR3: TGTGCCAGCAGCGGCTGGACAGGGTTTGAAGCTTTCTTT.

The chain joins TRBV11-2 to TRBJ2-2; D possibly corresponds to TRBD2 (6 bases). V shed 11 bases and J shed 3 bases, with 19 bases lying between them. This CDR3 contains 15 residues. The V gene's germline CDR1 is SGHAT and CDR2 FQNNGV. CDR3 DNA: TGTGCCTTCACCGTGGCTAGCGCGTACACCGGGGAGCTGTTTTTT. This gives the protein CAFTVASAYTGELFF.

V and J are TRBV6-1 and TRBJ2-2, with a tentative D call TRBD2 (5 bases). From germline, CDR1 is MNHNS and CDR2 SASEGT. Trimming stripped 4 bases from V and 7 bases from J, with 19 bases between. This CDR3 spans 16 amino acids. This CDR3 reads CASSVGLRAEVGELFF. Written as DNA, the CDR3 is TGTGCCAGCAGTGTCGGACTCCGGGCCGAGGTCGGGGAGCTGTTTTTT.

The CDR3 DNA is TGTGCCAGCAGTTACGGGTATGAGCAGTTCTTC. This codes for CASSYGYEQFF. This sequence joins TRBV6-5 and TRBJ2-1; the D is unclear. In germline, CDR1 is MNHEY, CDR2 SVGAGI. The CDR3 consists of 11 residues. V gave up 2 bases and J gave up 8 bases, with 4 bases separating them.

The CDR3 sequence is CASNPGGGRPYNEQFF. The CDR3, as DNA: TGTGCCAGCAACCCCGGGGGGGGGAGACCCTACAATGAGCAGTTCTTC. The rearrangement links TRBV9 to TRBJ2-1; 8 bases align to TRBD2. J was trimmed by 2 bases and V by 6 bases; bases with no gene match: 10. Germline CDR1 reads SGDLS; CDR2 reads YYNGEE. The CDR3 spans 16 residues.

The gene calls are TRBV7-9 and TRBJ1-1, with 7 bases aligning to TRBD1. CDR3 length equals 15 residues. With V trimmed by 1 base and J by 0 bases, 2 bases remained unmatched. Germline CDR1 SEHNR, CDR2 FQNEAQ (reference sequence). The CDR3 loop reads CASSLVGTVNTEAFF. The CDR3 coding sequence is TGTGCCAGCAGCTTAGTTGGGACAGTGAACACTGAAGCTTTCTTT.

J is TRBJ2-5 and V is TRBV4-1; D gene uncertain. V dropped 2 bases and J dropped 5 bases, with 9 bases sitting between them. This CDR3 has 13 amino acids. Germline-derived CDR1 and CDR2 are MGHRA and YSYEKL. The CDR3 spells CASSQSDGETQYF. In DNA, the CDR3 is TGCGCCAGCAGCCAATCCGACGGGGAGACCCAGTACTTC.

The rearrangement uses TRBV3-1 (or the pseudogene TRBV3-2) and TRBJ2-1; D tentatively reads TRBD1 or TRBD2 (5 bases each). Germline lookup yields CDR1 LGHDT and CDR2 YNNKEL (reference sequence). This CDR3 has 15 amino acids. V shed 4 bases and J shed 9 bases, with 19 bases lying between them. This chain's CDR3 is CASSPRSEGPIEQFF. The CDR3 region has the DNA TGTGCCAGCAGCCCAAGATCAGAGGGGCCGATTGAGCAGTTCTTC.

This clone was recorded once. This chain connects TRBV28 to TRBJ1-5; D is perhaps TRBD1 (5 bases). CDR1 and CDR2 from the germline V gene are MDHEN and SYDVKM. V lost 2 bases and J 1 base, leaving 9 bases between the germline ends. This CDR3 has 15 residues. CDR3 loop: CASSLLGESNQPQHF. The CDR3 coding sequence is TGTGCCAGCAGTTTACTAGGGGAGAGCAATCAGCCCCAGCATTTT.

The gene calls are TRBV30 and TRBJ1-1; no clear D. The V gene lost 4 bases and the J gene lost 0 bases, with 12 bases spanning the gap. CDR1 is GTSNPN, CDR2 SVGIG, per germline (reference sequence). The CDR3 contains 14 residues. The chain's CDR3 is CAWTRANMNTEAFF. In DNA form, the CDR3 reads TGTGCCTGGACTAGGGCTAACATGAACACTGAAGCTTTCTTT.

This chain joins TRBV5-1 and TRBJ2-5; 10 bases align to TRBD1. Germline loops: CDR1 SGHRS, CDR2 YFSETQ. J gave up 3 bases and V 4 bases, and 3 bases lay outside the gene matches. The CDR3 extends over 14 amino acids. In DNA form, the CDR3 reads TGCGCCAGCAGCCCGGGACAGGGGAAAGAGACCCAGTACTTC. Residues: CASSPGQGKETQYF.